These T cell receptor beta chains were read from a single sample in a study of cytomegalovirus exposure and HLA in healthy donors. TCRdb's table, derived via immunoSEQ multiplex PCR, lists solely in-frame clones and lacks some. Among over 150,000 clones listed, over 80% were seen once. Sequenced sample: PBMCs. These receptors were collected from a boy aged 2 to 10 in good health and CMV-seronegative. Both conserved end residues are part of each CDR3. A D gene is named only where the DNA matches it firmly. The size entry is marked missing in some rows and otherwise reads once, few, many or a size class.

V,size,J,D,DNA,CDR3
TRBV7-9,.,TRBJ1-1,TRBD1,TGTGCCAGCAGAACAACAGGGGGCGCGGCTGAAGCTTTCTTT,CASRTTGGAAEAFF
TRBV30,.,TRBJ1-1,.,TGTGCCTGGAGCCAGGGGCACACTGAAGCTTTCTTT,CAWSQGHTEAFF
TRBV6-6,.,TRBJ2-7,TRBD2,TGTGCCAGCAGTCCGTCTAGCGGGAGATACTACGAGCAGTACTTC,CASSPSSGRYYEQYF
TRBV5-6,.,TRBJ1-4,.,TGTGCCAGCGCGCAGGGGTCCGGTGAAAAACTGTTTTTT,CASAQGSGEKLFF
TRBV19,.,TRBJ2-2,.,TGTGCCAGTAGTACTTTGAACACCGGGGAGCTGTTTTTT,CASSTLNTGELFF
TRBV7-9,.,TRBJ2-2,TRBD2,TGTGCCAGCAGCTTAGCGCGGGGGGGGCCGAGCACCGGGGAGCTGTTTTTT,CASSLARGGPSTGELFF
TRBV6-5,.,TRBJ2-5,.,TGTGCCAGCAGTTACTCGTTGCTACAAGAGACCCAGTACTTC,CASSYSLLQETQYF
TRBV7-3,.,TRBJ2-1,TRBD1,TGTGCCAGCAGCCTTGGGACAGGGAGCAATGAGCAGTTCTTC,CASSLGTGSNEQFF
TRBV7-2,once,TRBJ2-7,.,TGTGCCAGCAGCTTACCGGGGACACTCGTCCACGAGCAGTACTTC,CASSLPGTLVHEQYF
TRBV5-1,.,TRBJ2-3,.,TGCGCCAGCAGCTTACAGGGAGCTAGCACAGATACGCAGTATTTT,CASSLQGASTDTQYF
TRBV30,.,TRBJ2-3,.,TGTGCCTGGAGTGAGCCTCTGACAATCCACCCGACAGATACGCAGTATTTT,CAWSEPLTIHPTDTQYF
TRBV11-2,.,TRBJ1-2,.,TGTGCCAGCAGCTTAGGGCTGGAGTATGGCTACACCTTC,CASSLGLEYGYTF
TRBV4-1,.,TRBJ1-1,.,TGCGCCAGCAGCCAAGAAGGAGGTGAGGTCGGGGGAACTGAAGCTTTCTTT,CASSQEGGEVGGTEAFF
TRBV7-2,.,TRBJ2-7,.,TGTGCCAGCAGTCTAAGTGTCCTAGCGAGACTCTACGAGCAGTACTTC,CASSLSVLARLYEQYF
TRBV10-2,once,TRBJ2-3,TRBD2,TGCGCCGGCTTAGCGGGAGGGAGGACAGATACGCAGTATTTT,CAGLAGGRTDTQYF
TRBV4-2,.,TRBJ1-2,.,TGTGCCAGCAGCCAAGATCAGGGTTCGAGGGGCTACACCTTC,CASSQDQGSRGYTF
TRBV29-1,.,TRBJ2-5,.,TGCAGCGTTGAAGATCTTCGGGGGGCCATGATACAAGAGACCCAGTACTTC,CSVEDLRGAMIQETQYF
TRBV13,.,TRBJ2-7,.,TGTGCCAGCAGCTCCCATCCAAGCGGGTTGTACGAGCAGTACTTC,CASSSHPSGLYEQYF
TRBV21-1,.,TRBJ1-3,.,TGTGCCAGCAGCAAAGTGGAGGGGGCAACTGGAAACACCATATATTTT,CASSKVEGATGNTIYF
TRBV18,.,TRBJ1-2,TRBD1,TGTGCCAGCTCTCCAAGTCCGGGACAGGTGCTGCAGTATGGCTACACCTTC,CASSPSPGQVLQYGYTF
TRBV27,.,TRBJ1-6,.,TGTGCCAGCAGTTTATCCCTTCAGGCGTCACCCCTCCACTTT,CASSLSLQASPLHF
TRBV5-6,once,TRBJ2-5,TRBD2,TGTGCCAGCAGCCCGGGAGGGAGTAGCGGGTCCGGGACCCAGTACTTC,CASSPGGSSGSGTQYF
TRBV13,.,TRBJ1-2,.,TGTGCCAGCAGCCCTCGGGGGACGGCTAACTATGGCTACACCTTC,CASSPRGTANYGYTF
TRBV5-6,.,TRBJ1-3,TRBD1,TGTGCCAGCAGTCGGACAGGGATGGGAAACACCATATATTTT,CASSRTGMGNTIYF
TRBV6-5,once,TRBJ2-2,TRBD2,TGTGCCAGCAGCCTTCTAGCGGGGGACACCGGGGAGCTGTTTTTT,CASSLLAGDTGELFF
TRBV30,.,TRBJ1-3,.,TGTGCCTGGAGTCTCGGGGGAGGAAACACCATATATTTT,CAWSLGGGNTIYF
TRBV4-2,.,TRBJ2-3,.,TGTGCCAGCAGCCAACCCCTTAGCACAGATACGCAGTATTTT,CASSQPLSTDTQYF
TRBV30,.,TRBJ2-1,TRBD2,TGTGCCTGGAGGAAGGCGGGACTATACAATGAGCAGTTCTTC,CAWRKAGLYNEQFF